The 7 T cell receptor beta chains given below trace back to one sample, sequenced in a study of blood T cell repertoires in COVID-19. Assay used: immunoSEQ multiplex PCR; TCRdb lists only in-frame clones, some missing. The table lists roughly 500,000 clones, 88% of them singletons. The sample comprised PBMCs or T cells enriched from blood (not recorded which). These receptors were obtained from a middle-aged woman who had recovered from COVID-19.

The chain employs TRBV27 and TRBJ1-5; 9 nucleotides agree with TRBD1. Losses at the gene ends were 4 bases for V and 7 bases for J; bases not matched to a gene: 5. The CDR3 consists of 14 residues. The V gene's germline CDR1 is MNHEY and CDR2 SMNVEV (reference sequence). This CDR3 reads CASSSRDREQPQHF. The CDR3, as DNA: TGTGCCAGCAGTTCTAGGGACAGGGAGCAGCCCCAGCATTTT.

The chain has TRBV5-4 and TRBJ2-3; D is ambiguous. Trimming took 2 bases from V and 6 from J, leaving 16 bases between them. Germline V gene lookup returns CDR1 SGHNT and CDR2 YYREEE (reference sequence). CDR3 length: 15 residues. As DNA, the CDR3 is TGTGCCAGCAGCTTTGGTGCTAACCTGGAGGATACGCAGTATTTT. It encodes CASSFGANLEDTQYF.

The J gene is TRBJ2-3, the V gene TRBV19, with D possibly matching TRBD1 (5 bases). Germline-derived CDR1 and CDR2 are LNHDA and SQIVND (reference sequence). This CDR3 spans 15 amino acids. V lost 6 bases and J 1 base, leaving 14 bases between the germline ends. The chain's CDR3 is CASSIKGDRTDTQYF. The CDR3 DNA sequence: TGTGCCAGTAGCATTAAAGGGGATCGCACAGATACGCAGTATTTT. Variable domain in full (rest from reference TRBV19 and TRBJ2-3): DGGITQSPKYLFRKEGQNVTLSCEQNLNHDAMYWYRQDPGQGLRLIYYSQIVNDFQKGDIAEGYSVSREKKESFPLTVTSAQKNPTAFYLCASSIKGDRTDTQYFGPGTRLTVL.

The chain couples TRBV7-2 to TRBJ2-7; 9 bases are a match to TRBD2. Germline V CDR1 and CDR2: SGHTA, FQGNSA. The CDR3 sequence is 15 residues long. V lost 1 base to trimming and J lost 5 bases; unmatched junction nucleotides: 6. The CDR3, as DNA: TGTGCCAGCAGCTTAGAGGGCGGGAGGGACCACGAGCAGTACTTC. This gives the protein CASSLEGGRDHEQYF. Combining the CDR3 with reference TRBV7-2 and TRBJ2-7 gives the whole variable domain GAGVSQSPSNKVTEKGKDVELRCDPISGHTALYWYRQSLGQGLEFLIYFQGNSAPDKSGLPSDRFSAERTGGSVSTLTIQRTQQEDSAVYLCASSLEGGRDHEQYFGPGTRLTVT.

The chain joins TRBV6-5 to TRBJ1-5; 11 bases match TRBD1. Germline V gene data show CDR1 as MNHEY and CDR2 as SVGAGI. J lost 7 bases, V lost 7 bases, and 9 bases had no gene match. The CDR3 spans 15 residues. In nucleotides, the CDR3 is TGTGCCAGCACCCCAGGGACAGGGGGAAGACAGCCCCAGCATTTT. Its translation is CASTPGTGGRQPQHF.

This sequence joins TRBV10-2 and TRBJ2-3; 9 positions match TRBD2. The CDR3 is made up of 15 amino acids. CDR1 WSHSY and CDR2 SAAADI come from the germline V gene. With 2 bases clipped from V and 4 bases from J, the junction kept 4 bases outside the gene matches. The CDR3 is CASSETSGRADTQYF. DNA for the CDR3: TGCGCCAGCAGTGAGACTAGCGGGCGCGCAGATACGCAGTATTTT.

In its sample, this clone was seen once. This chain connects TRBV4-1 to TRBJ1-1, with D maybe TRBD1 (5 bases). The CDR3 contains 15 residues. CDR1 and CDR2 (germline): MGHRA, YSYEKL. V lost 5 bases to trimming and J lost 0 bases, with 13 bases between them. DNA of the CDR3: TGCGCCAGCAGCAAAATACAGGTAATGAACACTGAAGCTTTCTTT. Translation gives CASSKIQVMNTEAFF.